This TCR beta chain was found in a study of chemoradiotherapy in HPV16-positive cancers. Study in general: Candidate HPV-specific clones and shared TCR motifs came from two HPV16-positive patients.

Repeated repertoire sampling spanned the course of chemoradiotherapy. Trimming cost V 1 base and J 0 bases, with 7 bases left between them. CDR1 is LGHNA, CDR2 YNFKEQ, per germline. This CDR3 is 15 amino acids long. Profiled with immunoSEQ multiplex PCR; TCRdb holds only in-frame clones, not every one. The sample includes about 17,000 clones, roughly 91% of them seen just once. The receptor was isolated from a human donor with HPV-associated anogenital cancer. The chain is built from TRBV4-2 and TRBJ1-3, with D hard to call. This material consisted of blood, taken from a patient who underwent chemoradiotherapy. The CDR3 is CASSQGLLSGNTIYF. The DNA of the CDR3 is TGTGCCAGCAGCCAAGGACTCCTCTCTGGAAACACCATATATTTT.